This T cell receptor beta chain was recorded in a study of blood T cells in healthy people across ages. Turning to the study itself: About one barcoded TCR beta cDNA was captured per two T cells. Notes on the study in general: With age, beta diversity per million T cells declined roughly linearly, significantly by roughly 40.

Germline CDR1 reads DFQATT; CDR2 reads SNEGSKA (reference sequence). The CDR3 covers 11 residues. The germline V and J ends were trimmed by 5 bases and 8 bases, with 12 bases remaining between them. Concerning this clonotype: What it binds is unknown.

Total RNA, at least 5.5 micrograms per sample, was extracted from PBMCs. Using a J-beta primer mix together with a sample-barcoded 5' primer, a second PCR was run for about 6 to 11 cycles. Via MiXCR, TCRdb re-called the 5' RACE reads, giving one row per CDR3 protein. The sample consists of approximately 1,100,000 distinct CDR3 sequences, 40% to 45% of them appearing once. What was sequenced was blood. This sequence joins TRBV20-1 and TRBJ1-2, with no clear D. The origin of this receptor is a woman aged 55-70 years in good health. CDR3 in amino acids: CSAGLGPGYTF. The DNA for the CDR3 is TGCAGTGCTGGACTCGGACCCGGCTACACCTTC.